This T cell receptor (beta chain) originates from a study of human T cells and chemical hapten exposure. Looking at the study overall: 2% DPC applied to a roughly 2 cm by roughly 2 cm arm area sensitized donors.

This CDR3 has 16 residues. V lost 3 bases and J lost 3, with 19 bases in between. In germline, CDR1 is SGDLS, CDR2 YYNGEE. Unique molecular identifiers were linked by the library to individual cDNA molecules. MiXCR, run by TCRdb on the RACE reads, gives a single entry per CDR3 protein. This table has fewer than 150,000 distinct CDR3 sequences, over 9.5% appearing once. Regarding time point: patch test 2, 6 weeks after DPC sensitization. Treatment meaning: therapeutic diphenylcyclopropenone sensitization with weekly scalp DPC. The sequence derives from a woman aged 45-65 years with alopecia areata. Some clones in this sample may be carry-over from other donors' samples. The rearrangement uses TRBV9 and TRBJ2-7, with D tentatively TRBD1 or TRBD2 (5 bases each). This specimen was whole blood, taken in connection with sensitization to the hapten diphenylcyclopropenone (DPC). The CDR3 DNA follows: TGTGCCAGCAGCGGAGCTCCGGGGCGGGCCGTCTACGAGCAGTACTTC. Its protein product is CASSGAPGRAVYEQYF.